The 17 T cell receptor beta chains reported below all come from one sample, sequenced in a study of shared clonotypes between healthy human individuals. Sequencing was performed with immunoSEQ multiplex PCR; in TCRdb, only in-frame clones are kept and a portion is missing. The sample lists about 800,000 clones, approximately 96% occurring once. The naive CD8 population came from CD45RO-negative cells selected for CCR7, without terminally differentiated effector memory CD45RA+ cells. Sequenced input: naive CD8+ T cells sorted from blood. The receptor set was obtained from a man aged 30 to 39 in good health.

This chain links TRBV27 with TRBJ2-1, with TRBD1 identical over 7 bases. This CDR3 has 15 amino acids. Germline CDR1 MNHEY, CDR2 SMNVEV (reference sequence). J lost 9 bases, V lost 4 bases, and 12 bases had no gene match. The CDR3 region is CASSSWTGLSFEQFF. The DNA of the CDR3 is TGTGCCAGCAGTTCATGGACAGGTCTTTCGTTTGAGCAGTTCTTC.

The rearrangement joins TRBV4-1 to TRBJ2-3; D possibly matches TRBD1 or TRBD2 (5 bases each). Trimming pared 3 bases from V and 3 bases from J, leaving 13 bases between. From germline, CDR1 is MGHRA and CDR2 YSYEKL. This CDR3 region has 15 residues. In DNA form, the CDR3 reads TGCGCCAGCAGCCAGAGCCGGGACGTAACAGATACGCAGTATTTT. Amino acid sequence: CASSQSRDVTDTQYF.

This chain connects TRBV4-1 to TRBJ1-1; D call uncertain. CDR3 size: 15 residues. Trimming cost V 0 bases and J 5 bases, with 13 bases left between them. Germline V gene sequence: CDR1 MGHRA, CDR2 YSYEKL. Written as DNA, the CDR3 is TGCGCCAGCAGCCAAGAGGGGAGTGGGCTAACTGAAGCTTTCTTT. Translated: CASSQEGSGLTEAFF.

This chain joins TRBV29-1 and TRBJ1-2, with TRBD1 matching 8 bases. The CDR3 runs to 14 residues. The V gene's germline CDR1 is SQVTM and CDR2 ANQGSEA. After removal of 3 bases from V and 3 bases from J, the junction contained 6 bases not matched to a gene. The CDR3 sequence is CSVDGQGRDYGYTF. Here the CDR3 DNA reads TGCAGCGTTGACGGACAGGGCAGGGACTATGGCTACACCTTC.

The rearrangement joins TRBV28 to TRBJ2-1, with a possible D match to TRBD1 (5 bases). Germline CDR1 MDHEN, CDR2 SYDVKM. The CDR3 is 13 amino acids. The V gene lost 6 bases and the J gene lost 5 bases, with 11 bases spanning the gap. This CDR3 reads CASRKPRDNEQFF. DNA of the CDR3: TGTGCCAGCAGGAAACCCAGGGACAATGAGCAGTTCTTC. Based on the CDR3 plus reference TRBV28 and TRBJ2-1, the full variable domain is DVKVTQSSRYLVKRTGEKVFLECVQDMDHENMFWYRQDPGLGLRLIYFSYDVKMKEKGDIPEGYSVSREKKERFSLILESASTNQTSMYLCASRKPRDNEQFFGPGTRLTVL.

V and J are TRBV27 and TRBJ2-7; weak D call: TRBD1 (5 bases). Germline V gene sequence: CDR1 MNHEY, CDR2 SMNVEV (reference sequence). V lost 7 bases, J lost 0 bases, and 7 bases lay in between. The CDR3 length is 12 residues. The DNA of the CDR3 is TGTGCCAGCACCGACAGCTCCTACGAGCAGTACTTC. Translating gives CASTDSSYEQYF.

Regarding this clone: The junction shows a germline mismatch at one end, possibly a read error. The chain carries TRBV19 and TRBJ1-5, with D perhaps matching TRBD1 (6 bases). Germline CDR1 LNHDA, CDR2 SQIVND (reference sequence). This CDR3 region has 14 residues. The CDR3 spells CASSNTGYGQPQRF. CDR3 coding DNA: TGTGCCAGTAGCAATACAGGGTATGGTCAGCCCCAGCGTTTT.

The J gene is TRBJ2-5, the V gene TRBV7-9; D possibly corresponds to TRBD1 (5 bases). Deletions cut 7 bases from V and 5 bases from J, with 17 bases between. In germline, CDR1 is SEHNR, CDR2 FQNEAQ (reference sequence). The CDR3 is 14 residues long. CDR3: CASTVGRDLETQYF. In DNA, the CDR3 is TGTGCCAGCACCGTGGGCAGGGATCTGGAGACCCAGTACTTC.

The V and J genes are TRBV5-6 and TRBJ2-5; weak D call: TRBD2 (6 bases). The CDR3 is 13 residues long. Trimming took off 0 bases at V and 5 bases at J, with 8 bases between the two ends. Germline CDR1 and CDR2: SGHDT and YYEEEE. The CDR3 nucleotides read TGTGCCAGCAGCTTGGCGGGGGACGAGACCCAGTACTTC. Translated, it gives CASSLAGDETQYF.

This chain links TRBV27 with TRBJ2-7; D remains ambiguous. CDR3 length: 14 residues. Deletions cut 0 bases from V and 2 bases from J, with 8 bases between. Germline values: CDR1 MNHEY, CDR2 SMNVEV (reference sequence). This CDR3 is CASSLSYGPYEQYF. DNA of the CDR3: TGTGCCAGCAGTTTATCGTACGGTCCCTACGAGCAGTACTTC.

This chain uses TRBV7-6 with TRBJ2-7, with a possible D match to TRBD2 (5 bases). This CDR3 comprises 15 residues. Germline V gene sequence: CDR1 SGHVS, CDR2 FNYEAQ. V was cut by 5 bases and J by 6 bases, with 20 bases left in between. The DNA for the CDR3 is TGTGCCAGCAGCCTAACGTGGGAGTCGATCCGCGAGCAGTACTTC. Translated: CASSLTWESIREQYF.

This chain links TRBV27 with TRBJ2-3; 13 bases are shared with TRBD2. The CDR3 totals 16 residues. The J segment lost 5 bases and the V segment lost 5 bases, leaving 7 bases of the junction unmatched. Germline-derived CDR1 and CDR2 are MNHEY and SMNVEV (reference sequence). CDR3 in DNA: TGTGCCAGCAGTCAAGGGACTAGCGGGATCCGAGATACGCAGTATTTT. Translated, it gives CASSQGTSGIRDTQYF.

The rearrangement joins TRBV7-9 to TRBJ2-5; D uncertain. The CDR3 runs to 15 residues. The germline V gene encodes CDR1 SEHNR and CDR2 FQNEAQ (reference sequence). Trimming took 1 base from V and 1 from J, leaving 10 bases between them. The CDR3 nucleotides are TGTGCCAGCAGCTTAGGTGCGAGTTCCCAAGAGACCCAGTACTTC. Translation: CASSLGASSQETQYF.

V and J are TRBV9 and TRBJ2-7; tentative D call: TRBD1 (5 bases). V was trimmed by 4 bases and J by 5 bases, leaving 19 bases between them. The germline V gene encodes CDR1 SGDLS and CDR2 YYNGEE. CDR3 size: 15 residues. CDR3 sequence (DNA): TGTGCCAGCAGCCCCTCCTTGGGCAGGGTCCACGAGCAGTACTTC. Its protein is CASSPSLGRVHEQYF.

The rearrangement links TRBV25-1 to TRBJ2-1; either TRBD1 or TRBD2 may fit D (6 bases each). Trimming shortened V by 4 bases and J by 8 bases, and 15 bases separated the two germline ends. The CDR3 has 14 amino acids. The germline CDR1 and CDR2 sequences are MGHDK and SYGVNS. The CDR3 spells CASSGRGYIDEQFF. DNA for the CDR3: TGTGCCAGCAGTGGGAGGGGGTATATTGATGAGCAGTTCTTC.

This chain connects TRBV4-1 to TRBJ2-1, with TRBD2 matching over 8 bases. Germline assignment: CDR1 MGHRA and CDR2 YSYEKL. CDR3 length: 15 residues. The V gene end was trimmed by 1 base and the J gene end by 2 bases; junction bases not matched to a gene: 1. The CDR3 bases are TGCGCCAGCAGCCAAGTAGCGGGGACCTACAATGAGCAGTTCTTC. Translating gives CASSQVAGTYNEQFF.

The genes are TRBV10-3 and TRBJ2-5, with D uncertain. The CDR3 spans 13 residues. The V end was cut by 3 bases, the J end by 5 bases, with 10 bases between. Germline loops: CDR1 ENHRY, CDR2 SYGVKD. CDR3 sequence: CAISDGPQETQYF. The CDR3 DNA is TGTGCCATCAGTGATGGTCCTCAGGAGACCCAGTACTTC.